This T cell receptor beta chain appears in the sequencing data of a study of blood T cell repertoires in COVID-19. Study in general: Some COVID-19 samples were acute and others convalescent; all came from the United States, Italy and Spain. The cDNA or gDNA used as material had been derived from T cells, B-cell-depleted T cells, or PBMCs.

As originally analysed: Estimated nucleated cell counts came from reference gene primer amplification. Method: immunoSEQ multiplex PCR; TCRdb's copy keeps in-frame clones and lacks some. The DNA was the basis for D and trimming; V, J and clone size are from that table. The table includes 240,000 or so clones, about 86% detected once. Germline-derived CDR1 and CDR2 are SGHVS and FQNEAQ. Trimming left V 3 bases short and J 7 bases short, with 15 bases between. CDR3 length: 14 residues. The TCR originated in a man between 60 and 70 years old with acute or convalescent COVID-19. Sequences were obtained from peripheral blood. The rearrangement links TRBV7-8 to TRBJ1-2; maybe TRBD1 (6 bases). The CDR3 region is CASSLVQGRTGYTF. The CDR3 coding sequence is TGTGCCAGCAGCTTGGTACAGGGTCGTACTGGCTACACCTTC.